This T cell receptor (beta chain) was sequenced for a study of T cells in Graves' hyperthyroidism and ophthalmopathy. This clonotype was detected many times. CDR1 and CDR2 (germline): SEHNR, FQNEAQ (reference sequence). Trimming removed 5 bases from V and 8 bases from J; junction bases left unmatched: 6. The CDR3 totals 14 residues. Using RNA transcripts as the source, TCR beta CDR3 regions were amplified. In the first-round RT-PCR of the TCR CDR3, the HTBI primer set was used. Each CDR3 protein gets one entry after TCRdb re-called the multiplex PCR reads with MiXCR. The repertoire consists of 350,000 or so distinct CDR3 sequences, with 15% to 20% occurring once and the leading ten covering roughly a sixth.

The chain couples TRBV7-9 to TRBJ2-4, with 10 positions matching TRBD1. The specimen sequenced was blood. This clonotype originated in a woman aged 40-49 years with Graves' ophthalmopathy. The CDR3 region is CASSHRDRGYIQYF. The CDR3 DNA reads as TGTGCCAGCAGCCACCGGGACAGGGGATACATTCAGTACTTC.